Listed below are T cell receptor beta chains from one sample, sequenced in a study of blood T cells in healthy people across ages. TCRdb ran MiXCR on the 5' RACE reads and lists one entry per CDR3 protein. The sample includes 750,000 to 950,000 distinct CDR3 sequences, roughly 25% seen only once; the top ten take around 3%. This sample was also put to use in a study of T cells of mothers and their children.

The material sequenced was blood. The receptor set was obtained from a boy under 18 in good health. CDR3s leave out the opening cysteine and the closing phenylalanine or tryptophan.

v_gene	j_gene	len	CDR3aa
TRBV28	TRBJ1-1	13	ASSSLGAGNTEAF
TRBV4-1	TRBJ2-3	12	ASRSPGRGATQY
TRBV19	TRBJ1-1	11	ASSPRLNTEAF
TRBV5-1	TRBJ2-1	9	ASSVTGTQF
TRBV9	TRBJ1-3	11	ASSPRSGNTIY
TRBV7-2	TRBJ2-5	13	ASSSNISPKETQY
TRBV7-9	TRBJ2-3	13	ASSGSGESTDTQY
TRBV4-2	TRBJ1-4	13	ASSARQGDNEKLF
TRBV12-3/TRBV12-4	.	11	ASSGQTPYEQF
TRBV9	TRBJ2-1	13	ASSVVYRSYNEQF
TRBV2	TRBJ2-4	11	ASNQGTKNIQY
TRBV29-1	TRBJ2-3	14	SVPSPGSSSTDTQY
TRBV18	TRBJ2-3	15	ASSPRSARGVTDTQY
TRBV27	TRBJ2-1	12	ASSLSVSVDEQF
TRBV4-1	TRBJ1-3	12	ASSFFGAGNTIY
TRBV2	TRBJ1-2	11	ATRDRRLYGYT
TRBV21-1	TRBJ2-2	9	ASSIGGELF
TRBV20-1	TRBJ2-1	12	SARDWHSINEQF
TRBV13	TRBJ1-1	14	ASSLGQGGLNTEAF
TRBV25-1	TRBJ1-2	12	ASLRQGGGQGYT
TRBV2	TRBJ2-1	14	ASRWEGAHSYNEQF
TRBV12-3/TRBV12-4	TRBJ2-7	10	ASPRESYEQY
TRBV5-1	TRBJ1-4	13	ASSPQGVTNEKLF
TRBV5-5	TRBJ1-1	13	ASVEKRVEQDEAF
TRBV7-9	TRBJ1-5	11	AGSLEINQPQH
TRBV5-1	TRBJ1-4	13	ASSRIGDRNEKLF
TRBV7-8	TRBJ2-7	12	ASSGGDRYGEQY
TRBV28	TRBJ1-3	13	ASSSPGAGGNTIY
TRBV7-9	TRBJ1-4	11	ASSPDSREKLF
TRBV7-2	TRBJ2-7	12	ASSTGQAFYEQY
TRBV5-1	TRBJ1-2	13	ASSLSPGGNYGYT
TRBV20-1	TRBJ2-4	12	SARDGTSNNIQY
TRBV7-2	TRBJ1-1	12	ASSLRPGNTEAF
TRBV27	TRBJ2-5	11	ASSFGLSETQY
TRBV20-1	TRBJ1-4	11	SAPGTGYEKLF
TRBV6-1	TRBJ2-1	14	ASSEVGLASYNEQF
TRBV7-9	TRBJ2-1	14	ASSHWGRGGNNEQF
TRBV10-2	TRBJ2-5	12	ASSPPGSIYERY
TRBV7-8	TRBJ1-2	11	ASSLSPDRGYT
TRBV6-5	TRBJ2-5	14	ASSYSDRGLYETQY
TRBV5-6	TRBJ1-2	18	ASSFPPTRTGGALGYGYT
TRBV5-1	TRBJ2-6	17	ASSLGPIVADTGANVLT
TRBV15	TRBJ1-4	13	ATSRARSGGEKLF
TRBV12-3/TRBV12-4	TRBJ2-1	13	ASSSDGNSYNEQF
TRBV11-2	TRBJ2-1	12	ASSLGQGFNEQF
TRBV6-2/TRBV6-3	TRBJ2-6	15	ASSYGLTASGANVLT
TRBV5-5	TRBJ2-5	14	ASSSTSGGYQETQY
TRBV5-1	TRBJ2-6	12	ASSSSAGANVLT
TRBV5-1	TRBJ2-1	18	ASTQLYRRLAGSSYNEQF
TRBV20-1	TRBJ2-1	14	SAREKGGDSYNEQF
TRBV5-1	TRBJ2-3	14	ASSLGLAGGPDTQY
TRBV2	TRBJ2-1	15	ASGSTSGGASNNEQF
TRBV29-1	.	10	SVVTAANEQF